One and the same sample provided the 7 T cell receptor beta chains below, sequenced in a study of shared clonotypes between healthy human individuals. As defined, naive CD8 cells were CD45RO-negative and positively selected for CCR7, with terminally differentiated effector memory CD45RA+ cells excluded. Generated by immunoSEQ multiplex PCR, the TCRdb table keeps only in-frame clones and is missing some. The sample has around 2,000,000 clones; less than 95% are singletons. The source material was naive CD8+ T cells sorted from blood. The receptors originated from a man in his late teens or twenties in good health.

The rearrangement joins TRBV6-8 to TRBJ2-3; TRBD2 matches 10 bases. The germline gives CDR1 MNHGY, CDR2 SAAAGT. V was clipped by 4 bases and J by 6 bases; unmatched bases: 7. This CDR3 has 15 residues. The CDR3 region is CASSSAGGPSDTQYF. DNA of the CDR3: TGTGCCAGCAGTTCAGCGGGGGGGCCTTCGGATACGCAGTATTTT.

V is TRBV7-6 and J is TRBJ2-7; possible D gene TRBD2, 6 bases. The germline V gene has CDR1 SGHVS and CDR2 FNYEAQ. The V and J ends lost 0 bases and 6 bases respectively, with 12 bases between them. The CDR3 consists of 14 residues. As DNA, the CDR3 is TGTGCCAGCAGCTTAGCGGGCGGAGCGGGCGAGCAGTACTTC. Protein: CASSLAGGAGEQYF.

With respect to this clone: This CDR3 is also generated by other DNA sequences in the sample. The V call is TRBV30, the J call TRBJ2-2; D may be TRBD2 (5 bases). The CDR3 consists of 12 residues. Germline CDR1 and CDR2: GTSNPN and SVGIG (reference sequence). The V gene lost 4 bases and the J gene lost 5 bases, with 8 bases spanning the gap. CDR3: CAWTGGTGELFF. CDR3 DNA sequence: TGTGCCTGGACAGGCGGGACCGGGGAGCTGTTTTTT.

The rearrangement uses TRBV7-2 and TRBJ2-1; D may be TRBD1 or TRBD2 (5 bases each). The germline V and J ends were trimmed by 5 bases and 4 bases, with 15 bases remaining between them. The germline gives CDR1 SGHTA, CDR2 FQGNSA. The CDR3 extends over 15 amino acids. DNA for the CDR3: TGTGCCAGCAGCCCCGGGCACGGGGCTTACAATGAGCAGTTCTTC. It encodes CASSPGHGAYNEQFF. Full variable domain (outside the CDR3, taken from reference TRBV7-2 and TRBJ2-1): GAGVSQSPSNKVTEKGKDVELRCDPISGHTALYWYRQSLGQGLEFLIYFQGNSAPDKSGLPSDRFSAERTGGSVSTLTIQRTQQEDSAVYLCASSPGHGAYNEQFFGPGTRLTVL.

V is TRBV5-4 and J is TRBJ1-3, with unresolved D. Trimming removed 1 base at V and 4 bases at J, with 9 bases between. Germline V gene sequence: CDR1 SGHNT, CDR2 YYREEE (reference sequence). The length of the CDR3 is 14 residues. For the CDR3, the DNA is TGTGCCAGCAGCTTGTTCTCCGGGGGAAACACCATATATTTT. Residues: CASSLFSGGNTIYF.

V usage is TRBV2 and J usage is TRBJ2-4; 13 bases fit TRBD2. Germline CDR1 is SNHLY and CDR2 is FYNNEI. With V trimmed by 11 bases and J by 2 bases, 12 bases remained unmatched. This CDR3 is 17 amino acids long. DNA of the CDR3: TGTGCCTGGGGGACTAGCGGGACCTCCGGGACCAAAAACATTCAGTACTTC. Translation gives CAWGTSGTSGTKNIQYF.

The chain has TRBV5-6 and TRBJ1-1; D might be TRBD1 (5 bases). CDR3 length: 12 amino acids. V dropped 0 bases and J dropped 11 bases, with 11 bases sitting between them. Germline CDR1 is SGHDT and CDR2 is YYEEEE. CDR3: CASSLAGDGAFF. DNA of the CDR3: TGTGCCAGCAGCTTGGCGGGGGATGGGGCTTTCTTT.